These T cell receptor beta chains were read from a single sample in a study of T cell responses to AZD1222 COVID-19 vaccine. TCRdb's table, derived via immunoSEQ multiplex PCR, lists solely in-frame clones and lacks some. In the table there are fewer than 150,000 clones, 70% to 90% of which are singletons. Source: peripheral blood, taken 28 days after the second AZD1222 dose. These receptors were collected from an adult who received the AZD1222 COVID-19 vaccine. CDR3s include the opening cysteine and the closing phenylalanine or tryptophan. D genes are given only for firm matches. Clone size is shown for a subset of rows, as once, few, many or a class of expanded clone.

j_gene: TRBJ1-6
v_gene: TRBV7-8
abundance: .
d_gene: .
CDR3nt: TGTGCCAGCAGCTCCGGGGGGGGTTTTTCCTATAATTCACCCCTCCACTTT
CDR3aa: CASSSGGGFSYNSPLHF

j_gene: TRBJ1-6
v_gene: TRBV9
abundance: few
d_gene: .
CDR3nt: TGTGCCAGCAGCGCCTCGGGACATAGTAATTCACCCCTCCACTTT
CDR3aa: CASSASGHSNSPLHF

j_gene: TRBJ2-5
v_gene: TRBV19
abundance: .
d_gene: TRBD2
CDR3nt: TGTGCCAGTAGTAGTCGGGGGGGGCAGGAGACCCAGTACTTC
CDR3aa: CASSSRGGQETQYF

j_gene: TRBJ1-2
v_gene: TRBV3-1/TRBV3-2
abundance: .
d_gene: .
CDR3nt: TGTGCCAGCAGCTCAGCCCAGGTGGGGGGAGGCTACACCTTC
CDR3aa: CASSSAQVGGGYTF

j_gene: TRBJ1-1
v_gene: TRBV25-1
abundance: .
d_gene: .
CDR3nt: TGTGCCAGCAGTGATAGTTGGAACGCTGAAGCTTTCTTT
CDR3aa: CASSDSWNAEAFF

j_gene: TRBJ1-4
v_gene: TRBV10-1
abundance: .
d_gene: TRBD1
CDR3nt: TGCGCCAGCATAGGGGACAGGGAGGATGAAAAACTGTTTTTT
CDR3aa: CASIGDREDEKLFF

j_gene: TRBJ2-7
v_gene: TRBV5-4
abundance: .
d_gene: .
CDR3nt: TGTGCCAGCAGTGCCGGAGGCTACGAGCAGTACTTC
CDR3aa: CASSAGGYEQYF

j_gene: TRBJ1-5
v_gene: TRBV5-4
abundance: .
d_gene: .
CDR3nt: TGTGCCAGCAGCCTTGACACCAATCAGCCCCAGCATTTT
CDR3aa: CASSLDTNQPQHF

j_gene: TRBJ2-7
v_gene: TRBV12-3/TRBV12-4
abundance: once
d_gene: TRBD2
CDR3nt: TGTGCCAGCAGTGGGAGGACTAGCGGGGAGCACTTC
CDR3aa: CASSGRTSGEHF

j_gene: TRBJ1-1
v_gene: TRBV5-1
abundance: once
d_gene: .
CDR3nt: TGCGCCAGCAGGCCTTCCCCGGGACTCCTCACTGAAGCTTTCTTT
CDR3aa: CASRPSPGLLTEAFF

j_gene: TRBJ1-1
v_gene: TRBV10-3
abundance: .
d_gene: .
CDR3nt: TGTGCCATCAGTGTACAGACCAACACTGAAGCTTTCTTT
CDR3aa: CAISVQTNTEAFF

j_gene: TRBJ1-5
v_gene: TRBV4-2
abundance: .
d_gene: .
CDR3nt: TGTGCCAGCAGCCAAGAAAGTGGGCCCCAGCCCCAGCATTTT
CDR3aa: CASSQESGPQPQHF

j_gene: TRBJ1-3
v_gene: TRBV6-5
abundance: .
d_gene: .
CDR3nt: TGTGCCAGCAGCTCCTCGGGCAGGTCTGGAAACACCATATATTTT
CDR3aa: CASSSSGRSGNTIYF

j_gene: TRBJ1-4
v_gene: TRBV19
abundance: .
d_gene: .
CDR3nt: TGTGCCAGCACAATGGGAGTATTTGGAGAAAAACTGTTTTTT
CDR3aa: CASTMGVFGEKLFF

j_gene: TRBJ2-1
v_gene: TRBV10-3
abundance: .
d_gene: .
CDR3nt: TGTGCCATCACCGGGGACAACCCCTACAATGAGCAGTTCTTC
CDR3aa: CAITGDNPYNEQFF

j_gene: TRBJ1-6
v_gene: TRBV27
abundance: .
d_gene: .
CDR3nt: TGTGCCAGCAGTTTTTTCTCCTATAATTCACCCCTCCACTTT
CDR3aa: CASSFFSYNSPLHF

j_gene: TRBJ2-2
v_gene: TRBV9
abundance: .
d_gene: .
CDR3nt: TGTGCCAGCAGCGTACGGGGTTCGAACACCGGGGAGCTGTTTTTT
CDR3aa: CASSVRGSNTGELFF

j_gene: TRBJ2-7
v_gene: TRBV10-1
abundance: .
d_gene: .
CDR3nt: TGCGCCAGCAGTGAGTCGGATTGCAGGGCCGACGAGCAGTACTTC
CDR3aa: CASSESDCRADEQYF

j_gene: TRBJ1-1
v_gene: TRBV11-2
abundance: .
d_gene: .
CDR3nt: TGTGCCAGCAGCTTAGGCACTGAAGCTTTCTTT
CDR3aa: CASSLGTEAFF

j_gene: TRBJ1-6
v_gene: TRBV27
abundance: .
d_gene: .
CDR3nt: TGTGCCAGCAGTTTTGACAGAAACTATAATTCACCCCTCCACTTT
CDR3aa: CASSFDRNYNSPLHF

j_gene: TRBJ1-1
v_gene: TRBV11-2
abundance: once
d_gene: TRBD1
CDR3nt: TGTGCCAGCAGCTTAACAGGGGAGGTTGAAGCTTTCTTT
CDR3aa: CASSLTGEVEAFF

j_gene: TRBJ2-2
v_gene: TRBV6-5
abundance: .
d_gene: .
CDR3nt: TGTGCCAGCAGGCACACCGGGGAGCTGTTTTTT
CDR3aa: CASRHTGELFF

j_gene: TRBJ2-5
v_gene: TRBV9
abundance: .
d_gene: .
CDR3nt: TGTGCCAGCAGCGGCCAACCAGGGGTGGAGACCCAGTACTTC
CDR3aa: CASSGQPGVETQYF